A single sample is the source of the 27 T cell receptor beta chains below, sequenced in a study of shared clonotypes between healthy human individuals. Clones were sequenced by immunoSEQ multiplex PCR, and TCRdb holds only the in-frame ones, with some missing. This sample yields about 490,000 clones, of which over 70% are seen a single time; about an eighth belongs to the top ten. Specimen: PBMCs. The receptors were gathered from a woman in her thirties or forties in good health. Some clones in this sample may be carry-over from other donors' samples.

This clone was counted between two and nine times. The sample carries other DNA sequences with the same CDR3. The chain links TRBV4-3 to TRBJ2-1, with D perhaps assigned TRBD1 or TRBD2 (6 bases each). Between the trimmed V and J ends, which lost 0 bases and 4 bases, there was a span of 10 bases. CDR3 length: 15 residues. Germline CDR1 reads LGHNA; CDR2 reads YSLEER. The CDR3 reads CASSQDGGRYNEQFF. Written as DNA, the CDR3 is TGCGCCAGCAGCCAAGATGGGGGGCGGTACAATGAGCAGTTCTTC.

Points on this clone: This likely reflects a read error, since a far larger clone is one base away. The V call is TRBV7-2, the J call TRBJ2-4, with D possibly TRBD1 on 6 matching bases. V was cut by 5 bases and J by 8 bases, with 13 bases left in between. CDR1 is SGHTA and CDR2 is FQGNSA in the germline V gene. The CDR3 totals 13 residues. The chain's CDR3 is CASSNDRSDIQYF. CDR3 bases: TGTGCCAGCAGCAACGACAGGTCCGACATTCAGTACTTC.

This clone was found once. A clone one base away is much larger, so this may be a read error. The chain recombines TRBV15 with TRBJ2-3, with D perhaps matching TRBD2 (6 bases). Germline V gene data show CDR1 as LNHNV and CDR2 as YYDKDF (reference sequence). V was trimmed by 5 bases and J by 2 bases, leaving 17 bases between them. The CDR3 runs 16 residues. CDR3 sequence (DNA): TGTGCCACCAGCGAGGGCACTAGCAGCCACACAGATACGCAGTATTTT. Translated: CATSEGTSSHTDTQYF.

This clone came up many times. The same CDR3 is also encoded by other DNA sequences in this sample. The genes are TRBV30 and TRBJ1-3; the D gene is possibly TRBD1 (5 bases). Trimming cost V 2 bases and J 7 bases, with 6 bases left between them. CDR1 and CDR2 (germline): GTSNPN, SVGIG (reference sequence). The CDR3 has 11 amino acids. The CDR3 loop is CAWSYRNTIYF. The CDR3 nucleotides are TGTGCCTGGAGTTACAGGAACACCATATATTTT.

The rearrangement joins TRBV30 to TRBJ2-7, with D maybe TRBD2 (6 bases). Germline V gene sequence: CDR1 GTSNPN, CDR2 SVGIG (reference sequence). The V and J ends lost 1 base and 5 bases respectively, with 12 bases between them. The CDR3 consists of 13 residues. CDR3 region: CAWSGASVDEQYF. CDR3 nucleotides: TGTGCCTGGAGTGGGGCTAGCGTTGACGAGCAGTACTTC.

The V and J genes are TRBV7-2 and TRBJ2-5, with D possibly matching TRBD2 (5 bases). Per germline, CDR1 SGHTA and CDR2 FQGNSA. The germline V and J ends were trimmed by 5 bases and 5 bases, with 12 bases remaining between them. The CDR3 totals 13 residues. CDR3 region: CASSQRLRETQYF. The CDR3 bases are TGTGCCAGCAGCCAGCGGTTGCGGGAGACCCAGTACTTC. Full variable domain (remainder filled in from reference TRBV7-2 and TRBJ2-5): GAGVSQSPSNKVTEKGKDVELRCDPISGHTALYWYRQSLGQGLEFLIYFQGNSAPDKSGLPSDRFSAERTGGSVSTLTIQRTQQEDSAVYLCASSQRLRETQYFGPGTRLLVL.

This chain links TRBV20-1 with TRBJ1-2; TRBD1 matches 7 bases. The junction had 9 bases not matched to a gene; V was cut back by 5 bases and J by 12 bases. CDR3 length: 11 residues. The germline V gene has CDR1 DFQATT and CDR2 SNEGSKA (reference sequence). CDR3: CSARDSYIDTF. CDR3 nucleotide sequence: TGCAGTGCTCGGGACAGCTATATCGACACCTTC.

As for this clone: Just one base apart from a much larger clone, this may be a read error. The CDR3 DNA reads as TGTGCCAGCAGTGAAGAAGGGGGAGAGCCCTACGAGCAGTACTTC. It yields the protein CASSEEGGEPYEQYF. The gene calls are TRBV6-1 and TRBJ2-7; weak D call: TRBD1 (6 bases). The germline V gene has CDR1 MNHNS and CDR2 SASEGT. The CDR3 is 15 amino acids. V lost 1 base and J 2 bases, leaving 12 bases between the germline ends.

This CDR3 reads CASSPSGTEGSEQYF. The CDR3 nucleotides read TGTGCCAGCAGCCCCAGTGGTACCGAAGGTTCCGAGCAGTACTTC. The chain has TRBV11-2 and TRBJ2-7; D remains ambiguous. Deletions cut 5 bases from V and 6 bases from J, with 20 bases between. The CDR3 is 15 amino acids. The germline V gene has CDR1 SGHAT and CDR2 FQNNGV.

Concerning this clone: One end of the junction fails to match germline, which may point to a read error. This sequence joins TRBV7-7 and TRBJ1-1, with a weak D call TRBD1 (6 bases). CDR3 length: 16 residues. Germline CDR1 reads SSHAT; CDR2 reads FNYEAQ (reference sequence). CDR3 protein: CASSLVMVGASTEAFF. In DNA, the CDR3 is TGTGCTAGCAGCTTAGTAATGGTGGGGGCATCCACTGAAGCTTTCTTT.

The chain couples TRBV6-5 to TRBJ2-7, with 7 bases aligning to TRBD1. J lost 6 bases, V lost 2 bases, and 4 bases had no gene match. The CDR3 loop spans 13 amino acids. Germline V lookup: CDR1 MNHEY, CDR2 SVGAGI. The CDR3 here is CASSYNRGSEQYF. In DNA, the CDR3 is TGTGCCAGCAGTTACAACAGGGGTTCCGAGCAGTACTTC.

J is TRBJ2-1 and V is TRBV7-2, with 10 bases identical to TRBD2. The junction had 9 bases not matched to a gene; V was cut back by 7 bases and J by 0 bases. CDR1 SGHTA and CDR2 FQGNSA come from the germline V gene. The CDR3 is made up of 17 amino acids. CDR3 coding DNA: TGTGCCAGCAACGATGCTAGCGGGAGCTACTCCTACAATGAGCAGTTCTTC. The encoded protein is CASNDASGSYSYNEQFF.

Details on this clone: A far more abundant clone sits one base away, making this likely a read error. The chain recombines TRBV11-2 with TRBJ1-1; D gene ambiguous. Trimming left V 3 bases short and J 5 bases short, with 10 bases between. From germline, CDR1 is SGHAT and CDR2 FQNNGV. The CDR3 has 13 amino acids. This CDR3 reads CASSFRGLTEAFF. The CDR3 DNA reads TGTGCCAGCAGCTTCCGGGGTTTAACTGAAGCTTTCTTT.

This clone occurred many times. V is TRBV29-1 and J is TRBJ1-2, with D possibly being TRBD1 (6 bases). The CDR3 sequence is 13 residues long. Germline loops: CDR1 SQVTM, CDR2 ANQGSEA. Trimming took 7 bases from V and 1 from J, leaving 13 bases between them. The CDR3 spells CSGLTGINYGYTF. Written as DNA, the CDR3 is TGCAGCGGTCTAACAGGGATTAACTATGGCTACACCTTC.

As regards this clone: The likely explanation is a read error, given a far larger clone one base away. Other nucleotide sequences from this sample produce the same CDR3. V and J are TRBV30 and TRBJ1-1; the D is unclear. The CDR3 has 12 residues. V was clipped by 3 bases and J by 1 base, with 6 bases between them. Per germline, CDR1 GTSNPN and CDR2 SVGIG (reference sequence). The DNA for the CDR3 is TGTGCCTGGAGGTCAGAGAACACTGAAGCTTTCTTT. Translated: CAWRSENTEAFF.

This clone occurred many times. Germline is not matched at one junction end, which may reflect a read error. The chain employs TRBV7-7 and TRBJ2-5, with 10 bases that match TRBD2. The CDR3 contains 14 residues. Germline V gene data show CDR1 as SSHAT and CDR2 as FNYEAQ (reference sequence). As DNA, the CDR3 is TGTGCTAGCAGCCTAGCGGGAGAGGACCAGACCCAGTACTTC. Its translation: CASSLAGEDQTQYF.

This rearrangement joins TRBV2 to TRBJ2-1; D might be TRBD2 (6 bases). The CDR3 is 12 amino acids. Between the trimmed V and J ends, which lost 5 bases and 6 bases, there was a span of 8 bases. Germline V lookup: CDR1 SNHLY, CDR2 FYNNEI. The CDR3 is CASSQGGNEQFF. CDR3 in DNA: TGTGCCAGCAGTCAGGGAGGCAATGAGCAGTTCTTC. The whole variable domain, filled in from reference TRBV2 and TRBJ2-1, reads EPEVTQTPSHQVTQMGQEVILRCVPISNHLYFYWYRQILGQKVEFLVSFYNNEISEKSEIFDDQFSVERPDGSNFTLKIRSTKLEDSAMYFCASSQGGNEQFFGPGTRLTVL.

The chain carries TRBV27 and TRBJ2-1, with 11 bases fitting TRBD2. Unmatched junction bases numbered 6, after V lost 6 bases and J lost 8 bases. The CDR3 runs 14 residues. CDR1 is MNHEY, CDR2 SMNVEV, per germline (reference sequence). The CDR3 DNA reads TGTGCCAGCAGGGTAGCGGGAGGGGTGGATGAGCAGTTCTTC. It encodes CASRVAGGVDEQFF.

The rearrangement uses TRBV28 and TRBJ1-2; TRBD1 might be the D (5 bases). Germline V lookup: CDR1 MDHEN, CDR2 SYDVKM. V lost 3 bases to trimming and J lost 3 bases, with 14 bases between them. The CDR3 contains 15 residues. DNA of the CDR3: TGTGCCAGCAGTTTGGGGGGTAGCGGGCACTATGGCTACACCTTC. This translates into CASSLGGSGHYGYTF.

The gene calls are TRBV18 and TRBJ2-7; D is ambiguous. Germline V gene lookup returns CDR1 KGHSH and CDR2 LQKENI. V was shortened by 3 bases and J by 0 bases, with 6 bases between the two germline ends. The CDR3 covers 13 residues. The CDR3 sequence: CASSPYPSYEQYF. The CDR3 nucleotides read TGTGCCAGCTCACCCTACCCCTCCTACGAGCAGTACTTC.

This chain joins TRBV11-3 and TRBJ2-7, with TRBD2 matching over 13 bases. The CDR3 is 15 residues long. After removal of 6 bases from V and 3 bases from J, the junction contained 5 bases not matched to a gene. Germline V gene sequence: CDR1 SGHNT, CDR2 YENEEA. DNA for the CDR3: TGTGCCAGCAGTCGGACTAGCGGGAGCGGCTACGAGCAGTACTTC. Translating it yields CASSRTSGSGYEQYF. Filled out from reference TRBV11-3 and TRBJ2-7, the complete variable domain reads EAGVVQSPRYKIIEKKQPVAFWCNPISGHNTLYWYLQNLGQGPELLIRYENEEAVDDSQLPKDRFSAERLKGVDSTLKIQPAELGDSAVYLCASSRTSGSGYEQYFGPGTRLTVT.

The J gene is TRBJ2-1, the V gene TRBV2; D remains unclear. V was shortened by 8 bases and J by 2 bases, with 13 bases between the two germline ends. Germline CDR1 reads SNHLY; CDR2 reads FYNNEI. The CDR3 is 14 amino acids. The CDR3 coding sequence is TGTGCCAGCGTCGTGGCCGGCCCCTACAATGAGCAGTTCTTC. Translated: CASVVAGPYNEQFF.

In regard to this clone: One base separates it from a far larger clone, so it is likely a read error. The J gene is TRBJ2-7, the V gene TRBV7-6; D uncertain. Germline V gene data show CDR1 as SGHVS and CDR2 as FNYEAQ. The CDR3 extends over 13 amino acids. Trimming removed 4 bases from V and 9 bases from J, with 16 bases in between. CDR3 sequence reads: CASSSLCSSVQYF. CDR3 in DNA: TGTGCCAGCAGCTCTCTGTGTAGTTCGGTGCAGTACTTC.

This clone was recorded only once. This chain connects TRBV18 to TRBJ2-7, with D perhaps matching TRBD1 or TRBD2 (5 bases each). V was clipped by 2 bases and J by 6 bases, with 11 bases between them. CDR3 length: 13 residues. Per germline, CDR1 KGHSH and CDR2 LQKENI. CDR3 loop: CASSPGTETEQYF. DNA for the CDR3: TGTGCCAGCTCACCAGGGACCGAGACCGAGCAGTACTTC.

In DNA form, the CDR3 reads TGTGCCAGCAGTCAACGGAGCGAAATCTACAATGAGCAGTTCTTC. Translation gives CASSQRSEIYNEQFF. The chain uses TRBV28 and TRBJ2-1; no definite D call. V shed 5 bases and J shed 3 bases, with 14 bases lying between them. The CDR3 spans 15 residues. Germline V gives CDR1 MDHEN, CDR2 SYDVKM. Filled out from reference TRBV28 and TRBJ2-1, the complete variable domain reads DVKVTQSSRYLVKRTGEKVFLECVQDMDHENMFWYRQDPGLGLRLIYFSYDVKMKEKGDIPEGYSVSREKKERFSLILESASTNQTSMYLCASSQRSEIYNEQFFGPGTRLTVL.

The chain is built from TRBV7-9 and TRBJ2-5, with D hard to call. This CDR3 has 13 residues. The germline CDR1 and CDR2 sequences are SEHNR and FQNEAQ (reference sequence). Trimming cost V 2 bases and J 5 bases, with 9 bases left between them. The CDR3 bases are TGTGCCAGCAGCTTAACACCCCGCGAGACCCAGTACTTC. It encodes CASSLTPRETQYF.

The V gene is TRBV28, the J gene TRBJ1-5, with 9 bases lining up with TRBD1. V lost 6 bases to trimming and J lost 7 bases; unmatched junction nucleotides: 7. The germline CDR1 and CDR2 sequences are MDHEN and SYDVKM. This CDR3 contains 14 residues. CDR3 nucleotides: TGTGCCAGCAGCAACAGGGGGCGCATACAGCCCCAGCATTTT. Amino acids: CASSNRGRIQPQHF.